A single sample is the source of the 18 T cell receptor beta chains below, sequenced in a study of cytomegalovirus exposure and HLA in healthy donors. The PCR employed 60 Vbeta primers together with 13 Jbeta primers. Libraries were prepared by immunoSEQ multiplex PCR; TCRdb keeps only in-frame clonotypes and omits some of them. This table holds some 99,000 clones, 60% to 75% found once. The sample was PBMCs. The receptors stem from a female donor in good health and CMV-seronegative.

The chain employs TRBV2 and TRBJ2-1; 7 bases align to TRBD1. V dropped 6 bases and J dropped 4; count of bases not matched to a gene: 6. CDR3 size: 14 residues. Per the germline V gene, CDR1 is SNHLY and CDR2 is FYNNEI. The CDR3 sequence is CASRAGTVYNEQFF. DNA of the CDR3: TGTGCCAGCAGGGCCGGGACAGTTTACAATGAGCAGTTCTTC.

This clone was seen just once. This chain joins TRBV11-2 and TRBJ1-6, with D tentatively TRBD1 (6 bases). V was cut by 0 bases and J by 7 bases, with 10 bases left in between. In germline, CDR1 is SGHAT, CDR2 FQNNGV. The CDR3 totals 15 residues. The CDR3 region is CASSLESGVNSPLHF. CDR3 coding DNA: TGTGCCAGCAGCTTAGAGTCAGGGGTAAATTCACCCCTCCACTTT. Complete variable domain (other parts from reference TRBV11-2 and TRBJ1-6): EAGVAQSPRYKIIEKRQSVAFWCNPISGHATLYWYQQILGQGPKLLIQFQNNGVVDDSQLPKDRFSAERLKGVDSTLKIQPAKLEDSAVYLCASSLESGVNSPLHFGNGTRLTVT.

Only a few counts were recorded for this clone. The chain joins TRBV5-6 to TRBJ1-1; 7 bases are a match to TRBD1. Germline V gene sequence: CDR1 SGHDT, CDR2 YYEEEE. CDR3 length: 13 residues. Trimming at V came to 4 bases and at J to 4 bases, leaving 4 bases not matched to a gene. The CDR3 region has the DNA TGTGCCAGCAGCCGACAGGGTATCACTGAAGCTTTCTTT. It codes for CASSRQGITEAFF. The full variable domain, completed using reference TRBV5-6 and TRBJ1-1, is DAGVTQSPTHLIKTRGQQVTLRCSPKSGHDTVSWYQQALGQGPQFIFQYYEEEERQRGNFPDRFSGHQFPNYSSELNVNALLLGDSALYLCASSRQGITEAFFGQGTRLTVV.

There are a few counts of this clone. The V and J genes are TRBV19 and TRBJ2-7, with 7 bases identical to TRBD2. CDR1 LNHDA and CDR2 SQIVND come from the germline V gene (reference sequence). The CDR3 is 15 amino acids. J was trimmed by 7 bases and V by 5 bases; bases with no gene match: 14. CDR3 amino acids: CASSPSANGGWEQYF. The CDR3 bases are TGTGCCAGTAGTCCCTCGGCCAACGGGGGGTGGGAGCAGTACTTC.

This chain links TRBV2 with TRBJ2-3, with 16 bases identical to TRBD2. There are 19 residues in the CDR3. Trimming took 6 bases from V and 1 from J; bases not matched to a gene: 10. Germline CDR1 SNHLY, CDR2 FYNNEI. CDR3 sequence: CASSGTSGGAGWGTDTQYF. CDR3 nucleotides: TGTGCCAGCAGCGGGACTAGCGGGGGGGCAGGATGGGGCACAGATACGCAGTATTTT.

The chain recombines TRBV2 with TRBJ2-7; 8 nucleotides match TRBD2. The CDR3 extends over 15 amino acids. Losses at the gene ends were 7 bases for V and 0 bases for J; bases not matched to a gene: 8. Germline CDR1 SNHLY, CDR2 FYNNEI. For the CDR3, the DNA is TGTGCCAGCATCAAAACCGGGGGGGGCTCCTACGAGCAGTACTTC. Translation: CASIKTGGGSYEQYF.

The chain employs TRBV2 and TRBJ2-5, with 11 bases fitting TRBD1. J was trimmed by 5 bases and V by 6 bases; bases with no gene match: 5. The CDR3 loop spans 14 amino acids. Germline V gives CDR1 SNHLY, CDR2 FYNNEI. The CDR3 here is CASRPGTGGETQYF. CDR3 nucleotides: TGTGCCAGCAGACCCGGGACAGGGGGGGAGACCCAGTACTTC.

Regarding this clone: It may be a read error: a sequence one base away is much more abundant. The chain combines TRBV11-2 with TRBJ2-3; 9 bases are shared with TRBD2. With V trimmed by 2 bases and J by 1 base, 1 base remained unmatched. The CDR3 loop spans 15 amino acids. Looked up from germline, CDR1 is SGHAT and CDR2 is FQNNGV. This CDR3 is CASSLLAGRTDTQYF. The CDR3 region has the DNA TGTGCCAGCAGCTTACTAGCGGGGCGCACAGATACGCAGTATTTT.

This clone was counted only a few times. The chain carries TRBV28 and TRBJ1-4; D is perhaps TRBD1 (6 bases). Per the germline V gene, CDR1 is MDHEN and CDR2 is SYDVKM. The CDR3 spans 12 residues. V was trimmed by 9 bases and J by 8 bases, leaving 13 bases between them. The DNA of the CDR3 is TGTGCCAGTTCCAGGGGTAAGGAAAAACTGTTTTTT. Protein sequence: CASSRGKEKLFF.

The CDR3, as DNA: TGTGCCAGCAAGGGGACAGGGAACAACGAGCAGTACTTC. Translated: CASKGTGNNEQYF. V gene TRBV27 combines with J gene TRBJ2-7; 9 positions match TRBD1. The CDR3 consists of 13 residues. CDR1 is MNHEY and CDR2 is SMNVEV in the germline V gene (reference sequence). V lost 7 bases, J lost 5 bases, and 6 bases stayed unmatched.

The J gene is TRBJ2-2, the V gene TRBV7-8, with 7 nucleotides matching TRBD1. In germline, CDR1 is SGHVS, CDR2 FQNEAQ. The J segment lost 2 bases and the V segment lost 0 bases, leaving 3 bases of the junction unmatched. There are 16 residues in the CDR3. CDR3 bases: TGTGCCAGCAGCTTAGCGACAGGGTCTAACACCGGGGAGCTGTTTTTT. This encodes CASSLATGSNTGELFF.

The chain employs TRBV11-3 and TRBJ2-7; 8 bases are a match to TRBD1. The V segment lost 5 bases and the J segment 2 bases; nucleotides outside the gene matches: 8. Looked up from germline, CDR1 is SGHNT and CDR2 is YENEEA. This CDR3 contains 15 residues. The CDR3 loop is CASSLPGQGAYEQYF. The DNA for the CDR3 is TGTGCCAGCAGCCTCCCCGGACAGGGTGCCTACGAGCAGTACTTC.

The rearrangement links TRBV4-1 to TRBJ1-5, with 10 bases aligning to TRBD1. Germline CDR1 and CDR2: MGHRA and YSYEKL. The CDR3 has 19 residues. Trimming removed 0 bases from V and 1 base from J; junction bases left unmatched: 9. This CDR3 is CASSQDGGTGVESNQPQHF. The CDR3 nucleotides are TGCGCCAGCAGCCAAGATGGAGGGACAGGGGTAGAAAGCAATCAGCCCCAGCATTTT.

The sample holds a few counts of this clone. The chain has TRBV29-1 and TRBJ2-3, with D possibly TRBD1 on 6 matching bases. The germline gives CDR1 SQVTM, CDR2 ANQGSEA. This CDR3 has 12 residues. Trimming pared 4 bases from V and 1 base from J, leaving 6 bases between. Written as DNA, the CDR3 is TGCAGCGTTGGGACAGGCACAGATACGCAGTATTTT. Translation gives CSVGTGTDTQYF.

The CDR3 nucleotides read TGTGCCAGCACCTACCGCCATGGGGGCACGGTCGGCTACACCTTC. Translating it yields CASTYRHGGTVGYTF. The chain joins TRBV6-5 to TRBJ1-2; a weak D match, TRBD1 (6 bases). The germline CDR1 and CDR2 sequences are MNHEY and SVGAGI. The CDR3 covers 15 residues. The V end lost 7 bases, the J end lost 8 bases, and 23 bases lay between the germline ends.

This clone showed up just a few times. The rearrangement links TRBV6-4 to TRBJ2-1; 9 bases line up with TRBD1. The CDR3 consists of 15 residues. Germline lookup yields CDR1 MRHNA and CDR2 SNTAGT. V shed 3 bases, J shed 7 bases, and the junction held 7 bases outside the gene matches. The CDR3 DNA is TGTGCCAGCAGTGAAGAGACAGGGGGTGGGAATGAGCAGTTCTTC. This codes for CASSEETGGGNEQFF.

In its sample, this clone was seen a few times. The chain uses TRBV6-6 and TRBJ1-1; the D is unclear. CDR1 and CDR2 from the germline V gene are MNHNY and SVGAGI (reference sequence). With 5 bases removed from V and 8 bases from J, the gap between germline ends came to 9 bases. CDR3 size: 11 residues. CDR3 in amino acids: CASSLIEEAFF. Here the CDR3 DNA reads TGTGCCAGCAGTCTTATAGAGGAAGCTTTCTTT.

This clone turned up a few times. The chain employs TRBV7-9 and TRBJ2-1, with a possible D match to TRBD2 (5 bases). Germline values: CDR1 SEHNR, CDR2 FQNEAQ (reference sequence). The CDR3 consists of 15 residues. V lost 1 base and J lost 4, with 11 bases in between. CDR3 coding DNA: TGTGCCAGCAGCTTAGATCCTAGCCTGTACAATGAGCAGTTCTTC. Residues: CASSLDPSLYNEQFF.